The 3 T cell receptor beta chains in this list originate from one sample, sequenced in a study of cytomegalovirus exposure and HLA in healthy donors. Researchers ran the PCR with 60 Vbeta and 13 Jbeta primers. Produced via immunoSEQ multiplex PCR; TCRdb's table is partial and in-frame only. The data show about 80,000 clones, with 79% seen just once and 22% held by the top ten. The material sequenced was PBMCs. The receptors were sampled from a woman between 40 and 55 years old in good health and CMV-seropositive.

The V and J genes are TRBV28 and TRBJ1-5; 9 bases align to TRBD1. The V gene end was trimmed by 1 base and the J gene end by 1 base; junction bases not matched to a gene: 2. Looked up from germline, CDR1 is MDHEN and CDR2 is SYDVKM. CDR3 size: 16 residues. CDR3 region: CASSLSGTGSNQPQHF. DNA for the CDR3: TGTGCCAGCAGTTTATCCGGGACAGGGAGCAATCAGCCCCAGCATTTT.

The chain carries TRBV6-5 and TRBJ1-3, with D unresolved. The CDR3 extends over 12 amino acids. V lost 4 bases and J lost 3, with 4 bases in between. The germline V gene encodes CDR1 MNHEY and CDR2 SVGAGI. The DNA for the CDR3 is TGTGCCAGCAGTTCCAATGGAAACACCATATATTTT. It translates to CASSSNGNTIYF.

This clone was counted once. The rearrangement uses TRBV5-4 and TRBJ2-7, with 15 bases that match TRBD2. V trimming: 0 bases; J trimming: 2 bases; junction bases outside the gene matches: 6. The CDR3 contains 18 residues. Germline-derived CDR1 and CDR2 are SGHNT and YYREEE (reference sequence). CDR3 loop: CASSLAGLAGGRAYEQYF. The CDR3 coding sequence is TGTGCCAGCAGCTTGGCGGGACTAGCGGGAGGAAGGGCCTACGAGCAGTACTTC.